The sequence of this T cell receptor beta chain was determined in a study of CD8 T cells in Susac syndrome. CDR3 length: 14 amino acids. CDR1 is SNHLY, CDR2 FYNNEI, per germline. V was shortened by 6 bases and J by 2 bases, with 12 bases between the two germline ends. RNA was extracted with the RNeasy kit, and a quantity of about 0.45 to 1 ug was reverse transcribed using random hexamers. TCRdb processed the immunoSEQ multiplex PCR reads anew with MiXCR; each CDR3 protein has one entry. In the table there are about 300,000 distinct CDR3 sequences, approximately 89% of which are singletons. Through negative isolation, CD4+ and CD8+ T cells were obtained, while TEMRA cells were enriched using FACS.

Material: CD8+ T cells from PBMCs. This TCR was recovered from a human donor with multiple sclerosis. The chain uses TRBV2 and TRBJ2-3; possibly TRBD1 for D (6 bases). The CDR3 is CASSLGDTTDTQYF. In DNA, the CDR3 is TGTGCCAGCAGCCTCGGGGACACCACAGATACGCAGTATTTT.